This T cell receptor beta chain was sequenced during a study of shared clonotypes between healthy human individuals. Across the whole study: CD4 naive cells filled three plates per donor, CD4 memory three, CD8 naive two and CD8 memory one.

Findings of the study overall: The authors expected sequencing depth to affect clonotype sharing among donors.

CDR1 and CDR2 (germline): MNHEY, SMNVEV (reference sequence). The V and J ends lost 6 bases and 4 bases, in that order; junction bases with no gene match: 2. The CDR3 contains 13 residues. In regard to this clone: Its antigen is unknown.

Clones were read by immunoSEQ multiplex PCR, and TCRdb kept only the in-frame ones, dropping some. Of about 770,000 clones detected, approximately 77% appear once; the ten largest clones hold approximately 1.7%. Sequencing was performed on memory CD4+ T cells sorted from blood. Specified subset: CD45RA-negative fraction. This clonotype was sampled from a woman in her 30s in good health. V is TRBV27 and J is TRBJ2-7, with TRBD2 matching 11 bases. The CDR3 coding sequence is TGTGCCAGCAGAACTAGCGGGAGTTACGAGCAGTACTTC. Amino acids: CASRTSGSYEQYF.